The clone carrying this T cell receptor (beta chain) was seen a single time. Clones were sequenced by immunoSEQ multiplex PCR, and TCRdb holds only the in-frame ones, with some missing. The sample holds about 220,000 clones, 85% to 95% seen once. CDR3 length: 15 amino acids. Germline CDR1 MNHEY, CDR2 SMNVEV (reference sequence). The germline V and J ends were trimmed by 3 bases and 0 bases, with 8 bases remaining between them. This record comes from a study of control samples from healthy donors and cancer patients. This sequence was found in a man aged 45-65 years in good health. The chain links TRBV27 to TRBJ2-2, with D hard to call. The source material was blood. CDR3 sequence: CASSFYKTNTGELFF. CDR3 bases: TGTGCCAGCAGTTTTTACAAGACGAACACCGGGGAGCTGTTTTTT.